This T cell receptor beta chain comes out of a study of blood T cell repertoires in COVID-19. Overall study context: PBMCs, B-cell-depleted T cells, or T cells provided the cDNA or gDNA that made up the material.

V lost 8 bases and J 0 bases, leaving 16 bases between the germline ends. This CDR3 contains 15 residues. Germline V lookup: CDR1 MNHEY, CDR2 SVGAGI. Assay used: immunoSEQ multiplex PCR; TCRdb lists only in-frame clones, some missing. The sample holds tens of thousands of clones, around four fifths seen once. V and J are TRBV6-5 and TRBJ1-1, with a possible D match to TRBD1 (6 bases). Sequencing was performed on peripheral blood. The sequence was obtained from a man at least 80 years old with acute or convalescent COVID-19. The CDR3 protein is CASHIRGAVNTEAFF. Written as DNA, the CDR3 is TGTGCCAGCCACATCCGGGGGGCGGTGAACACTGAAGCTTTCTTT.